This T cell receptor beta chain was documented in a study of blood T cells in healthy people across ages. General study results and limits: Researchers said unsorted PBMCs prevented a conclusive naive versus antigen-experienced comparison.

This clonotype occurred many times. No antigen is known for it. Primers used in a second PCR of roughly 6 to 12 cycles were a sample-barcoded 5' primer and a J-beta primer mix. From each sample, at least 2.5 million paired-end reads containing CDR3 were obtained. TCRdb called the 5' RACE reads again in MiXCR, with one record for every CDR3 protein. The sample yields some 1.5 million distinct CDR3 sequences, approximately 43% seen once. Extractions gave at least 6 micrograms of total RNA per sample. The germline CDR1 and CDR2 sequences are DFQATT and SNEGSKA (reference sequence). V was cut by 2 bases and J by 0 bases, with 10 bases left in between. This CDR3 has 14 residues.

The sample taken for sequencing was blood. The chain has TRBV20-1 and TRBJ1-2, with D tentatively TRBD1 (5 bases). The clonotype originates from a young woman in good health. In DNA, the CDR3 is TGCAGTGCTAGACCGCAGGGAACTAACTATGGCTACACCTTC. Translation: CSARPQGTNYGYTF.